One and the same sample provided the 21 T cell receptor beta chains below, sequenced in a study of cytomegalovirus exposure and HLA in healthy donors. It was with 60 Vbeta and 13 Jbeta primers that the PCR ran. Clones were sequenced by immunoSEQ multiplex PCR, and TCRdb holds only the in-frame ones, with some missing. This sample has around 210,000 clones; around 80% occur once, and the top ten carry approximately 0.47%. The sample comprised PBMCs. These receptors were obtained from a boy aged 5-17 years in good health and CMV-seronegative.

The chain is built from TRBV19 and TRBJ1-1; 11 bases match TRBD1. This CDR3 is built from 15 residues. In germline, CDR1 is LNHDA, CDR2 SQIVND (reference sequence). V gave up 8 bases and J gave up 4 bases; unmatched junction bases: 9. For the CDR3, the DNA is TGTGCCAGTTCCAGTTGGGGACAGGGGGGCACTGAAGCTTTCTTT. This encodes CASSSWGQGGTEAFF.

The chain is built from TRBV4-1 and TRBJ1-4; 9 nucleotides match TRBD1. The CDR3 contains 14 residues. The V gene end was trimmed by 3 bases and the J gene end by 7 bases; junction bases not matched to a gene: 3. Per the germline V gene, CDR1 is MGHRA and CDR2 is YSYEKL. The CDR3: CASSQGQGREKLFF. The CDR3 coding sequence is TGCGCCAGCAGCCAGGGACAGGGCCGTGAAAAACTGTTTTTT.

This clone is a singleton in its sample. The rearrangement uses TRBV11-2 and TRBJ1-2; 8 positions agree with TRBD1. From germline, CDR1 is SGHAT and CDR2 FQNNGV. V gave up 7 bases and J gave up 4 bases; unmatched junction bases: 5. This CDR3 has 13 amino acids. CDR3 DNA sequence: TGTGCCAGCACCCTGGACAGGGCCTATGGCTACACCTTC. Its translation: CASTLDRAYGYTF.

J is TRBJ1-5 and V is TRBV21-1; the table's TRBD1 call for D was not verified on the DNA. TRBV21-1 is designated a pseudogene. This CDR3 region has 16 residues. CDR3 in DNA: TGTGCCAGCAGCAAAGGTCGCAGTGGCCGCCATCAGCCCCAGCATTTT. Translation gives CASSKGRSGRHQPQHF.

The V call is TRBV5-1, the J call TRBJ2-3; TRBD2 agrees at 7 bases. The J segment lost 2 bases and the V segment lost 4 bases, leaving 7 bases of the junction unmatched. Germline V gene data show CDR1 as SGHRS and CDR2 as YFSETQ. The CDR3 totals 15 residues. CDR3: CASSPGDYPTDTQYF. DNA for the CDR3: TGCGCCAGCAGCCCGGGGGACTACCCCACAGATACGCAGTATTTT.

The J gene is TRBJ1-5, the V gene TRBV2, with D tentatively TRBD1 (5 bases). The CDR3 runs to 15 residues. Germline CDR1 SNHLY, CDR2 FYNNEI. Trimming removed 4 bases at V and 2 bases at J, with 12 bases between. CDR3 sequence: CASSGSGNGNQPQHF. The DNA for the CDR3 is TGTGCCAGCAGTGGGTCAGGGAATGGCAATCAGCCCCAGCATTTT.

V gene TRBV4-1 combines with J gene TRBJ1-6, with TRBD1 matching over 7 bases. This CDR3 is 17 amino acids long. J lost 5 bases, V lost 0 bases, and 7 bases had no gene match. CDR1 MGHRA and CDR2 YSYEKL come from the germline V gene. The CDR3 DNA follows: TGCGCCAGCAGCCAAGATACCGGACAGGACCATAATTCACCCCTCCACTTT. It translates to CASSQDTGQDHNSPLHF.

V usage is TRBV19 and J usage is TRBJ1-2, with 10 bases identical to TRBD1. Trimming at V came to 4 bases and at J to 3 bases, leaving 11 bases not matched to a gene. CDR1 and CDR2 from the germline V gene are LNHDA and SQIVND (reference sequence). The CDR3 length is 17 residues. DNA for the CDR3: TGTGCCAGTAGTACTCCGTCGGGACAGGGGTCTGACTATGGCTACACCTTC. Encoded protein: CASSTPSGQGSDYGYTF. Variable domain in full (rest from reference TRBV19 and TRBJ1-2): DGGITQSPKYLFRKEGQNVTLSCEQNLNHDAMYWYRQDPGQGLRLIYYSQIVNDFQKGDIAEGYSVSREKKESFPLTVTSAQKNPTAFYLCASSTPSGQGSDYGYTFGSGTRLTVV.

The chain is built from TRBV5-1 and TRBJ2-3; D call uncertain. The CDR3 runs 11 residues. Per germline, CDR1 SGHRS and CDR2 YFSETQ. The V end was cut by 4 bases, the J end by 2 bases, with 2 bases between. The CDR3 coding sequence is TGCGCCAGCAGCCTCACAGATACGCAGTATTTT. It encodes CASSLTDTQYF.

The J gene is TRBJ2-1, the V gene TRBV6-4; the match to TRBD2 covers 7 bases. Per germline, CDR1 MRHNA and CDR2 SNTAGT. V was pared by 0 bases and J by 9 bases, with 20 bases of the junction left unmatched. The CDR3 runs to 19 residues. CDR3 sequence (DNA): TGTGCCAGCAGTGACTCGACGATCGGCAGCGGGATCGTAGTTGGTGAGCAGTTCTTC. Residues: CASSDSTIGSGIVVGEQFF.

The V and J genes are TRBV29-1 and TRBJ1-1; 7 positions match TRBD1. The CDR3 is made up of 13 amino acids. Looked up from germline, CDR1 is SQVTM and CDR2 is ANQGSEA. Germline trimming cut 7 bases from V and 0 bases from J; bases unmatched to any gene: 5. CDR3 nucleotides: TGCAGCGCAGAGGGACAGTTGAACACTGAAGCTTTCTTT. Translated: CSAEGQLNTEAFF.

This rearrangement joins TRBV6-5 to TRBJ1-1, with 7 bases aligning to TRBD1. V trimming: 2 bases; J trimming: 5 bases; junction bases outside the gene matches: 5. The CDR3 runs to 14 residues. Germline CDR1 MNHEY, CDR2 SVGAGI. The CDR3 coding sequence is TGTGCCAGCAGTTACCACAGGGGAGGAACTGAAGCTTTCTTT. It codes for CASSYHRGGTEAFF.

In regard to this clone: At one end, the junction sequence differs from germline, possibly due to a read error. The rearrangement uses TRBV19 and TRBJ1-1; 7 nucleotides align to TRBD1. The CDR3 is 16 amino acids. The germline V gene has CDR1 LNHDA and CDR2 SQIVND (reference sequence). The CDR3 spells CASSLPWTGGNTEALF. The CDR3 DNA reads TGTGCCAGTAGTCTACCCTGGACAGGTGGGAACACTGAAGCTCTCTTT.

The CDR3: CASSDSGGYEQYF. CDR3 DNA sequence: TGCGCCAGCAGTGACTCCGGCGGCTACGAGCAGTACTTC. The rearrangement uses TRBV10-1 and TRBJ2-7, with no clear D. Trimming shortened V by 3 bases and J by 3 bases, and 9 bases separated the two germline ends. CDR3 length equals 13 residues. Germline CDR1 WNHNN, CDR2 SYGVQD (reference sequence).

The rearrangement joins TRBV10-2 to TRBJ1-2; possible D gene TRBD1, 6 bases. CDR1 is WSHSY, CDR2 SAAADI, per germline. Trimming took off 2 bases at V and 5 bases at J, with 12 bases between the two ends. CDR3 length: 14 residues. CDR3 region: CASSERTDWYGYTF. In DNA form, the CDR3 reads TGCGCCAGCAGTGAGAGGACAGACTGGTATGGCTACACCTTC.

The chain couples TRBV30 to TRBJ1-5; unclear D gene. This CDR3 region has 14 residues. V was clipped by 0 bases and J by 6 bases, with 12 bases between them. Germline assignment: CDR1 GTSNPN and CDR2 SVGIG (reference sequence). The CDR3 DNA follows: TGTGCCTGGAGTGTACGGCGGGCGAGTCAGCCCCAGCATTTT. Encoded protein: CAWSVRRASQPQHF.

This clone was detected once. The chain is built from TRBV9 and TRBJ1-6, with 9 bases aligning to TRBD1. In germline, CDR1 is SGDLS, CDR2 YYNGEE. CDR3 length equals 16 residues. V lost 4 bases and J lost 7; bases outside the gene matches: 9. This chain's CDR3 is CASSMRGDRANSPLHF. The CDR3, as DNA: TGTGCCAGCAGCATGAGAGGGGACAGGGCGAATTCACCCCTCCACTTT.

The J gene is TRBJ1-5, the V gene TRBV5-5; 8 positions agree with TRBD1. The J segment lost 7 bases and the V segment lost 3 bases, leaving 6 bases of the junction unmatched. This CDR3 is 14 amino acids long. CDR1 is SGHKS and CDR2 is YYEKEE in the germline V gene (reference sequence). CDR3 nucleotide sequence: TGTGCCAGCAGCTCCCAGGGGGCAGGGCAGCCCCAGCATTTT. It is translated as CASSSQGAGQPQHF.

This chain joins TRBV27 and TRBJ1-6; 12 nucleotides align to TRBD1. Trimming at V came to 2 bases and at J to 7 bases, leaving 3 bases not matched to a gene. The CDR3 is 16 amino acids. In germline, CDR1 is MNHEY, CDR2 SMNVEV (reference sequence). The CDR3: CASSLRDRGRNSPLHF. The CDR3 DNA reads TGTGCCAGCAGTTTACGGGACAGGGGGCGGAATTCACCCCTCCACTTT.

The chain is built from TRBV5-1 and TRBJ1-5; 9 bases are shared with TRBD1. Looked up from germline, CDR1 is SGHRS and CDR2 is YFSETQ. J lost 4 bases, V lost 3 bases, and 2 bases had no gene match. This CDR3 region has 14 residues. In DNA, the CDR3 is TGCGCCAGCAGCTGGGGGACAGGGAATCAGCCCCAGCATTTT. Its translation: CASSWGTGNQPQHF.

The chain has TRBV9 and TRBJ1-4; D gene unclear. The germline CDR1 and CDR2 sequences are SGDLS and YYNGEE. This CDR3 has 13 amino acids. V was clipped by 1 base and J by 3 bases, with 4 bases between them. The CDR3 DNA reads as TGTGCCAGCAGCGTACGTCCTAATGAAAAACTGTTTTTT. Protein: CASSVRPNEKLFF.